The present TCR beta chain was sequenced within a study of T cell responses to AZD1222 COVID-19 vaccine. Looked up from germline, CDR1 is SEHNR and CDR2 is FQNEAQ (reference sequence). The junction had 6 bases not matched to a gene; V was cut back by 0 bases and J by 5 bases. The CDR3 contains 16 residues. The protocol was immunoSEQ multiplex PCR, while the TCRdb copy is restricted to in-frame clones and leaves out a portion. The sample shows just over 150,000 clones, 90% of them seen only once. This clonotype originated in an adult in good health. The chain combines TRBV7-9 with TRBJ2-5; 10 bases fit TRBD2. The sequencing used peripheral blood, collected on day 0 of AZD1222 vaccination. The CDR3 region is CASSLALAGGRETQYF. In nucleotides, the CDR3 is TGTGCCAGCAGCTTAGCGTTAGCGGGAGGTCGGGAGACCCAGTACTTC.